The rows below give T cell receptor beta chains drawn from one sample of a study of cytomegalovirus exposure and HLA in healthy donors. Using immunoSEQ multiplex PCR, the repertoire was profiled, and TCRdb retains in-frame clones only, with some absent. The sample contains 200,000 to 250,000 clones, roughly 68% of which appear only once. Sequencing input: PBMCs. The receptor source for this set is a man aged 40-50 years in good health and CMV-seropositive. Both conserved end residues are part of each CDR3. Each record gives: D gene, V gene, clone size, J gene, CDR3 DNA, CDR3 protein. A D gene is named only where the DNA matches it firmly. For some rows the clone size is stated as once, few or many, or as a class when expanded; others skip it.

>TRBD1|TRBV6-1|.|TRBJ2-7
TGTGCCAGCAGTGAAGCGAACAGGGGATACGAGCAGTACTTC
CASSEANRGYEQYF
>TRBD2|TRBV7-2|.|TRBJ2-7
TGTGCCAGCAGCTTAGTCAGCGGGGGGGCCGTAGCCTACGAGCAGTACTTC
CASSLVSGGAVAYEQYF
>.|TRBV5-1|once|TRBJ1-1
TGCGCCAGCAGCTTAGGCCAGGGATACACTGAAGCTTTCTTT
CASSLGQGYTEAFF
>.|TRBV15|.|TRBJ1-3
TGTGCCACCAGCAGAGTTCGGGAGGGGGCTGGAAACACCATATATTTT
CATSRVREGAGNTIYF
>.|TRBV28|.|TRBJ1-3
TGTGCTGTCTTTAATTCGAGGTCTGGAAACACCATATATTTT
CAVFNSRSGNTIYF
>.|TRBV4-3|once|TRBJ2-1
TGCGCCAGCAGCCAAGGGGGACATTACAATGAGCAGTTCTTC
CASSQGGHYNEQFF
>.|TRBV5-8|.|TRBJ1-1
TGTGCCAGCAGCTTGGACCTACTGGGAGAGACTGAAGCTTTCTTT
CASSLDLLGETEAFF
>TRBD1|TRBV5-4|.|TRBJ1-6
TGTGCCAGCAGCCGAGCTCAGGGGGCAAGTGGTAATTCACCCCTCCACTTT
CASSRAQGASGNSPLHF
>.|TRBV14|.|TRBJ2-3
TGTGCCAGCAGAGAAGGGGCACAACTTTTCACAGATACGCAGTATTTT
CASREGAQLFTDTQYF
>.|TRBV4-3|.|TRBJ1-2
TGCGCCAGCAGCCAAGAACCCGGAGTAGGGGGCTATGGCTACACCTTC
CASSQEPGVGGYGYTF
>.|TRBV5-1|.|TRBJ1-1
TGCGCCAGCAGCTTGGCCAGTGGGAGTACTGAAGCTTTCTTT
CASSLASGSTEAFF
>TRBD2|TRBV13|.|TRBJ2-1
TGTGCCAGCAGCTTAGAAGCGGGGGTCGCTGAGCAGTTCTTC
CASSLEAGVAEQFF
>.|TRBV27|once|TRBJ1-1
TGTGCCAGCAGTTTCGGAGGCAGTGCGGGCACTGAAGCTTTCTTT
CASSFGGSAGTEAFF
>.|TRBV7-8|.|TRBJ2-2
TGTGCCAGCAGCTCCCAAAGTGGCCAGGCTAACACCGGGGAGCTGTTTTTT
CASSSQSGQANTGELFF
>.|TRBV6-4|.|TRBJ2-3
TGTGCCAGCAGTGACTCGAGTCGGCTAGCTTCAGATACGCAGTATTTT
CASSDSSRLASDTQYF
>.|TRBV5-4|.|TRBJ2-3
TGTGCCAGCAGCTTGGAGGGCTATTCGGGGACAGATACGCAGTATTTT
CASSLEGYSGTDTQYF
>TRBD1|TRBV9|few|TRBJ2-1
TGTGCCAGCAGCGGGGGACAGGGGGGATACAATGAGCAGTTCTTC
CASSGGQGGYNEQFF
>.|TRBV7-2|few|TRBJ1-1
TGTGCCAGCAGCTTGGGCCAGGGTAAAATCTGGGACACTGAAGCTTTCTTT
CASSLGQGKIWDTEAFF
>TRBD1|TRBV7-6|few|TRBJ2-3
TGTGCCAGCTCGACGGGACAGGGCTCCGGGGATACGCAGTATTTT
CASSTGQGSGDTQYF
>TRBD2|TRBV29-1|.|TRBJ2-1
TGCAGCGGGGAGGGACGGGGAACCTACAATGAGCAGTTCTTC
CSGEGRGTYNEQFF
>.|TRBV6-6|.|TRBJ2-2
TGTGCCAGCACGACTTCCGGGGAGCTGTTTTTT
CASTTSGELFF
>TRBD2|TRBV5-4|.|TRBJ2-1
TGTGCCAGCAAGGGTAGCGGGGGGGCAGGGGATGAGCAGTTCTTC
CASKGSGGAGDEQFF
>.|TRBV11-2|few|TRBJ2-3
TGTGCCAGCAGCTTAGGGACTACTAGCACAGATACGCAGTATTTT
CASSLGTTSTDTQYF
>TRBD1|TRBV7-9|.|TRBJ1-6
TGTGCCAGCAGCGAACAGGGGGAGGGCTCACCCCTCCACTTT
CASSEQGEGSPLHF
>TRBD1|TRBV15|.|TRBJ1-2
TGTGCCACCAGCCGACGAGACAGGGTAGACTATGGCTACACCTTC
CATSRRDRVDYGYTF
>.|TRBV10-1|.|TRBJ1-1
TGCGCCAGCAGTGAGAGGCCACAGGGTGAAGCTTTCTTT
CASSERPQGEAFF